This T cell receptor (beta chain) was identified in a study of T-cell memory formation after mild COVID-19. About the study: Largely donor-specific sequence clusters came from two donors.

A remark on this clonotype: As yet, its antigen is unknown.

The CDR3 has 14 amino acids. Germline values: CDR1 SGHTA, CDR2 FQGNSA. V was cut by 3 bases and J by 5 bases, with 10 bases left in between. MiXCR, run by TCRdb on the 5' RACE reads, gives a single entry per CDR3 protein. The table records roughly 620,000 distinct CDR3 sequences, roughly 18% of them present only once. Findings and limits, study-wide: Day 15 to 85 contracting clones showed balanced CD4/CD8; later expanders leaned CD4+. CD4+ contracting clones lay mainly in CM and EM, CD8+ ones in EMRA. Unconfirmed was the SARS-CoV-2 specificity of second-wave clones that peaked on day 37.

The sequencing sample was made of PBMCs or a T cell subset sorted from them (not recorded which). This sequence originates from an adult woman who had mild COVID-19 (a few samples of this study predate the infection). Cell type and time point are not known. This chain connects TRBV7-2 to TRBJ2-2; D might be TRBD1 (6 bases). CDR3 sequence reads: CASSFVRGTGELFF. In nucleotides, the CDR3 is TGTGCCAGCAGCTTTGTAAGGGGGACCGGGGAGCTGTTTTTT.